Shown below are 7 T cell receptor beta chains from a single sample sequenced in a study of blood T cell repertoires in COVID-19. Sequenced by immunoSEQ multiplex PCR; TCRdb stores in-frame clones only, minus some. The sample yields 250,000 to 300,000 clones, approximately 86% seen once. Sequencing was performed on peripheral blood. All receptors derive from a woman between 70 and 85 years old with COVID-19, enrolled during active disease.

The J gene is TRBJ2-7, the V gene TRBV27; possible D gene TRBD2, 7 bases. V lost 2 bases, J lost 7 bases, and 15 bases lay in between. This CDR3 spans 14 amino acids. Germline CDR1 reads MNHEY; CDR2 reads SMNVEV (reference sequence). CDR3 in amino acids: CASSLTRGAGEQYF. DNA for the CDR3: TGTGCCAGCAGTTTAACTCGGGGGGCGGGAGAGCAGTACTTC.

V gene TRBV24-1 combines with J gene TRBJ2-1, with 10 bases lining up with TRBD1. The CDR3 has 17 residues. The germline CDR1 and CDR2 sequences are KGHDR and SFDVKD. V lost 4 bases, J lost 0 bases, and 5 bases stayed unmatched. The CDR3 is CATSDPGTGVSYNEQFF. Written as DNA, the CDR3 is TGTGCCACCAGTGACCCCGGGACAGGGGTCTCCTACAATGAGCAGTTCTTC.

The chain is built from TRBV7-6 and TRBJ1-3; D may be TRBD1 (5 bases). V shed 4 bases and J shed 6 bases, with 22 bases lying between them. CDR3 length: 17 residues. Germline V gives CDR1 SGHVS, CDR2 FNYEAQ. CDR3 bases: TGTGCCAGCAGCTCCAGTTGGGGGGTAGGGACTCCAAACACCATATATTTT. This codes for CASSSSWGVGTPNTIYF.

CDR3 protein: CASSLGQGAGYTF. For the CDR3, the DNA is TGCGCCAGCAGCTTGGGACAGGGGGCAGGCTACACCTTC. V gene TRBV5-1 combines with J gene TRBJ1-2; TRBD1 aligns across 10 bases. Trimming at V came to 0 bases and at J to 8 bases, leaving 1 base not matched to a gene. CDR1 and CDR2 from the germline V gene are SGHRS and YFSETQ. CDR3 length equals 13 residues.

This clone was seen once. This chain joins TRBV5-1 and TRBJ2-7; a weak D match, TRBD1 (5 bases). The CDR3 contains 16 residues. V dropped 7 bases and J dropped 2 bases, with 22 bases sitting between them. Germline-derived CDR1 and CDR2 are SGHRS and YFSETQ. CDR3 protein: CASADGPAGAAYEQYF. The CDR3 nucleotides read TGCGCCAGCGCCGATGGGCCCGCTGGGGCAGCCTACGAGCAGTACTTC.

This clone was seen a handful of times. The V and J genes are TRBV19 and TRBJ2-2, with 8 bases that match TRBD1. The J segment lost 1 base and the V segment lost 4 bases, leaving 11 bases of the junction unmatched. There are 18 residues in the CDR3. CDR1 and CDR2 (germline): LNHDA, SQIVND (reference sequence). CDR3 bases: TGTGCCAGTAGTAACCGCCACCTGGACAGGGTGAACACCGGGGAGCTGTTTTTT. Amino acids: CASSNRHLDRVNTGELFF.

This chain joins TRBV6-1 and TRBJ2-7, with D tentatively TRBD1 (5 bases). V was clipped by 2 bases and J by 5 bases, with 19 bases between them. The CDR3 extends over 16 amino acids. CDR1 MNHNS and CDR2 SASEGT come from the germline V gene. In DNA form, the CDR3 reads TGTGCCAGCAGTGAACCCACAGGCCCCCTCCTTAACGAGCAGTACTTC. Translated: CASSEPTGPLLNEQYF.